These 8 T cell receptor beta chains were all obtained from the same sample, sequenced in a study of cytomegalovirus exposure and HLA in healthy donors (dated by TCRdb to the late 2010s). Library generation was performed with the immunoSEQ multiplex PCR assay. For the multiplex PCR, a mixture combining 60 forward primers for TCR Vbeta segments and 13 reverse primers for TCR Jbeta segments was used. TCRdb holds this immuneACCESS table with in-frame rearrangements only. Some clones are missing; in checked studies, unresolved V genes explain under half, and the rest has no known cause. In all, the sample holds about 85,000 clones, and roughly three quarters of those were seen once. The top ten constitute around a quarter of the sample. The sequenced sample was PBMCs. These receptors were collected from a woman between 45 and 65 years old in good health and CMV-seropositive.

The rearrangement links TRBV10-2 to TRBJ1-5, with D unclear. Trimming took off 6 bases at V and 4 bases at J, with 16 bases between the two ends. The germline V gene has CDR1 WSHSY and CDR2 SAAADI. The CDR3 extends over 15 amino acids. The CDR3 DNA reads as TGCGCCAGCAGAGGCGGGGAAGGGAGGAATCAGCCCCAGCATTTT. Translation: CASRGGEGRNQPQHF.

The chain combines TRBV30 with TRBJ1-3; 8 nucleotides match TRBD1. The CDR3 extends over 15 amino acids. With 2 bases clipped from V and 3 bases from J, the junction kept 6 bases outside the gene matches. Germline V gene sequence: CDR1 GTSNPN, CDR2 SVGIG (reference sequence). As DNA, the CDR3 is TGTGCCTGGAGTCTCAGGGGGCGAAGTGGAAACACCATATATTTT. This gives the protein CAWSLRGRSGNTIYF.

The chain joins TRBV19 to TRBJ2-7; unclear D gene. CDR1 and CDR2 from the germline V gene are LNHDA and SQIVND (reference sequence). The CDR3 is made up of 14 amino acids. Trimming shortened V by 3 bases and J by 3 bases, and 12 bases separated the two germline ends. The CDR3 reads CASSISHLFYEQYF. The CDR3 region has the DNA TGTGCCAGTAGTATCTCACACCTCTTCTACGAGCAGTACTTC.

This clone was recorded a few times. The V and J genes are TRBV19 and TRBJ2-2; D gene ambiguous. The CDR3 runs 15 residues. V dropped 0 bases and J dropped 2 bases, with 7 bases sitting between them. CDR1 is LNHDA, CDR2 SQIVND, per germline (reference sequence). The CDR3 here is CASSIDVSNTGELFF. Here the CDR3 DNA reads TGTGCCAGTAGTATAGACGTCAGTAACACCGGGGAGCTGTTTTTT.

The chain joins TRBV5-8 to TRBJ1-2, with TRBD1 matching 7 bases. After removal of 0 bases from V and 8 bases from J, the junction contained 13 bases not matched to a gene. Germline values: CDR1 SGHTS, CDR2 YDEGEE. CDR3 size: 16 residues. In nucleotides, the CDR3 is TGTGCCAGCAGCTTGGCCGAGGAACAGGGGATTCGGGGCTACACCTTC. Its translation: CASSLAEEQGIRGYTF.

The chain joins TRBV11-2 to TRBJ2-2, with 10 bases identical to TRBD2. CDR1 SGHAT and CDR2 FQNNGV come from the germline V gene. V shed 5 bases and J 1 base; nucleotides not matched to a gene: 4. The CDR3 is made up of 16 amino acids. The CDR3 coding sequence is TGTGCCAGCAGCCCACGACTAGCGGGGAACACCGGGGAGCTGTTTTTT. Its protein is CASSPRLAGNTGELFF.

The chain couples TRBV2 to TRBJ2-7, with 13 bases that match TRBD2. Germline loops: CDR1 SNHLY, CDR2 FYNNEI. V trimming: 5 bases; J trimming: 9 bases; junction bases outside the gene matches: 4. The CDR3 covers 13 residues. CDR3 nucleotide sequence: TGTGCCAGCAGTACTAGCGGGGGGGTTGTGCAGTACTTC. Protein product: CASSTSGGVVQYF.

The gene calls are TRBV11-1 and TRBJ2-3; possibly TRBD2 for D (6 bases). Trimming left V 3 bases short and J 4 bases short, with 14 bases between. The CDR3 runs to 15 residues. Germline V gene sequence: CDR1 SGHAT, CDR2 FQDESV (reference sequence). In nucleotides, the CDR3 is TGTGCCAGCAGCTTGCGGGACTCTGCCGCAGATACGCAGTATTTT. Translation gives CASSLRDSAADTQYF.